This entry is about one T cell receptor (beta chain). Its antigen remains unidentified. The source of the sample is a study of T cell responses to AZD1222 COVID-19 vaccine. Overall study findings and caveats: CD4 TCRs associated with vaccination spanned spike, dominating at 160-218 and 743-854. After two AZD1222 doses, spike-specific TCR breadth and depth rose versus day 0. Nearly half of the spike-specific TCRs reportedly recognize variant regions that carry no mutations. The donor cohort was predominantly white British with a female majority, and clonal diversity may have been underestimated.

Using immunoSEQ multiplex PCR, the repertoire was profiled, and TCRdb retains in-frame clones only, with some absent. The repertoire includes 160,000 or so clones, over 75% of them detected once, and less than 2% sits in the top ten. CDR3 length: 15 amino acids. Germline V gene sequence: CDR1 MDHEN, CDR2 SYDVKM. V lost 1 base to trimming and J lost 8 bases, with 14 bases between them. The chain is built from TRBV28 and TRBJ1-4; no clear D. Source: peripheral blood, taken on day 0 of AZD1222 vaccination. The source of this sequence is an adult in good health. CDR3 in DNA: TGTGCCAGCAGTTTATTTCAAGGTATTTTGGAAAAACTGTTTTTT. Amino acids: CASSLFQGILEKLFF.